The 32 T cell receptor beta chains below all came from one sample that was sequenced in a study of blood T cell repertoires in COVID-19. TCRdb keeps only in-frame clones here, not all; method: immunoSEQ multiplex PCR. The repertoire holds 150,000 or so clones, with roughly 85% as singletons. What was sequenced was peripheral blood. The receptors come from a woman between 55 and 75 years old with COVID-19, enrolled during active disease.

The chain couples TRBV3-1 (or the pseudogene TRBV3-2) to TRBJ2-5; D may be TRBD1 (5 bases). The V gene lost 1 base and the J gene lost 1 base, with 7 bases spanning the gap. The CDR3 is 14 amino acids. Germline CDR1 LGHDT, CDR2 YNNKEL (reference sequence). CDR3 sequence: CASSQGQSQETQYF. Written as DNA, the CDR3 is TGTGCCAGCAGCCAAGGACAGTCCCAAGAGACCCAGTACTTC.

The V and J genes are TRBV9 and TRBJ2-1; 8 bases line up with TRBD2. Germline CDR1 reads SGDLS; CDR2 reads YYNGEE. The V and J ends lost 0 bases and 6 bases, in that order; junction bases with no gene match: 14. The CDR3 consists of 18 residues. CDR3: CASSVARSFSGALNEQFF. The CDR3 nucleotides are TGTGCCAGCAGCGTAGCTAGGTCGTTTAGCGGGGCCCTCAATGAGCAGTTCTTC.

This clone was counted once. The chain combines TRBV6-2 or TRBV6-3 with TRBJ2-6; 8 positions agree with TRBD2. J gave up 0 bases and V 0 bases, and 7 bases lay outside the gene matches. This CDR3 is 19 amino acids long. Germline V gene data show CDR1 as MNHEY and CDR2 as SVGEGT. The CDR3, as DNA: TGTGCCAGCAGTTACTCGACAGCGGGGGTCTTCTCTGGGGCCAACGTCCTGACTTTC. Amino acids: CASSYSTAGVFSGANVLTF.

This clone was seen a handful of times. The chain uses TRBV24-1 and TRBJ2-7; D is perhaps TRBD1 (6 bases). The CDR3 loop spans 13 amino acids. V gave up 4 bases and J gave up 5 bases, with 11 bases separating them. Germline CDR1 is KGHDR and CDR2 is SFDVKD. In DNA form, the CDR3 reads TGTGCCACCAGTGACCTGGACAGCCACGAGCAGTACTTC. Residues: CATSDLDSHEQYF.

V is TRBV5-6 and J is TRBJ1-1, with 12 positions matching TRBD1. CDR1 is SGHDT and CDR2 is YYEEEE in the germline V gene. This CDR3 has 14 residues. V trimming: 3 bases; J trimming: 11 bases; junction bases outside the gene matches: 8. CDR3 DNA sequence: TGTGCCAGCAGCTCCCGGGACAGGGGGCTGGGGGCTTTCTTT. It specifies CASSSRDRGLGAFF.

The sample holds one count of this clone. The rearrangement links TRBV28 to TRBJ1-1, with TRBD1 matching over 8 bases. Germline assignment: CDR1 MDHEN and CDR2 SYDVKM. CDR3 length: 17 amino acids. With V trimmed by 8 bases and J by 4 bases, 18 bases remained unmatched. The chain's CDR3 is CASLTRDRWAGGTEAFF. The CDR3, as DNA: TGTGCCAGCCTGACCCGGGACAGGTGGGCAGGAGGCACTGAAGCTTTCTTT.

A few counts support this clone. This same CDR3 is encoded by further DNA sequences in the sample. The rearrangement links TRBV7-9 to TRBJ1-1; possible D gene TRBD1, 5 bases. The germline CDR1 and CDR2 sequences are SEHNR and FQNEAQ (reference sequence). The V end was cut by 2 bases, the J end by 1 base, with 5 bases between. This CDR3 contains 13 residues. The CDR3 DNA reads as TGTGCCAGCAGCTTACAGGGGAACACTGAAGCTTTCTTT. Translated, it gives CASSLQGNTEAFF.

V usage is TRBV5-1 and J usage is TRBJ1-6, with TRBD1 matching over 9 bases. Germline V CDR1 and CDR2: SGHRS, YFSETQ. V shed 3 bases, J shed 8 bases, and the junction held 3 bases outside the gene matches. This CDR3 contains 14 residues. CDR3 sequence reads: CASSYDRGDSPLHF. In nucleotides, the CDR3 is TGCGCCAGCAGCTACGACAGGGGGGATTCACCCCTCCACTTT.

The chain couples TRBV29-1 to TRBJ1-4; possible D gene TRBD1, 6 bases. The V end lost 7 bases, the J end lost 0 bases, and 21 bases lay between the germline ends. The CDR3 length is 17 residues. In germline, CDR1 is SQVTM, CDR2 ANQGSEA. The chain's CDR3 is CSAKTTGSPSTNEKLFF. The DNA for the CDR3 is TGCAGCGCCAAAACTACAGGGTCCCCGTCAACTAATGAAAAACTGTTTTTT.

The rearrangement uses TRBV7-8 and TRBJ2-3, with TRBD1 as a possible D gene (6 bases). Trimming shortened V by 7 bases and J by 3 bases, and 20 bases separated the two germline ends. This CDR3 comprises 16 residues. Germline V gives CDR1 SGHVS, CDR2 FQNEAQ. This CDR3 is CASTPLGQLGTDTQYF. CDR3 nucleotide sequence: TGTGCCAGCACCCCCCTTGGACAGCTAGGGACAGATACGCAGTATTTT.

V usage is TRBV28 and J usage is TRBJ1-3; weak D call: TRBD1 (5 bases). In germline, CDR1 is MDHEN, CDR2 SYDVKM. Trimming took 6 bases from V and 0 from J, leaving 12 bases between them. The CDR3 contains 15 residues. The CDR3 is CASSLQAHSGNTIYF. The CDR3 DNA follows: TGTGCCAGCAGCCTACAGGCTCACTCTGGAAACACCATATATTTT.

This chain connects TRBV6-4 to TRBJ2-7, with 7 bases fitting TRBD1. V was clipped by 4 bases and J by 5 bases; unmatched bases: 14. This CDR3 spans 16 amino acids. Per the germline V gene, CDR1 is MRHNA and CDR2 is SNTAGT. The CDR3 coding sequence is TGTGCCAGCAGTGGCTTCGACAGGGAGAAGGGGAACGAGCAGTACTTC. It is translated as CASSGFDREKGNEQYF.

A note on this clone: This CDR3 is also generated by other DNA sequences in the sample. The gene calls are TRBV5-1 and TRBJ2-1; TRBD1 agrees at 7 bases. The CDR3 totals 14 residues. Germline CDR1 is SGHRS and CDR2 is YFSETQ. The V and J ends lost 3 bases and 4 bases, in that order; junction bases with no gene match: 4. The CDR3 loop is CASSSGTDYNEQFF. CDR3 nucleotide sequence: TGCGCCAGCAGCTCCGGGACAGATTACAATGAGCAGTTCTTC.

This chain connects TRBV4-3 to TRBJ2-5, with a tentative D call TRBD1 (6 bases). Trimming took off 1 base at V and 0 bases at J, with 9 bases between the two ends. The CDR3 totals 15 residues. Germline loops: CDR1 LGHNA, CDR2 YSLEER. The CDR3 reads CASSQAWTDQETQYF. Here the CDR3 DNA reads TGCGCCAGCAGCCAAGCTTGGACAGACCAAGAGACCCAGTACTTC.

CDR3 bases: TGCGCCAGCAGCCTAGGACAGGGGGCAGCTAGCGGCTACACCTTC. Its protein is CASSLGQGAASGYTF. The rearrangement links TRBV4-3 to TRBJ1-2; 11 bases align to TRBD1. This CDR3 has 15 residues. The germline CDR1 and CDR2 sequences are LGHNA and YSLEER. V lost 4 bases to trimming and J lost 8 bases; unmatched junction nucleotides: 9.

In DNA form, the CDR3 reads TGTGCCAGTAGTTTCTCCGGGGGTAGCATGGGGACCCAGTACTTC. It yields the protein CASSFSGGSMGTQYF. V usage is TRBV19 and J usage is TRBJ2-5; tentative D call: TRBD2 (6 bases). The CDR3 runs to 15 residues. In germline, CDR1 is LNHDA, CDR2 SQIVND (reference sequence). The V end lost 5 bases, the J end lost 7 bases, and 20 bases lay between the germline ends.

V and J are TRBV10-3 and TRBJ1-2; 8 bases fit TRBD1. This CDR3 region has 13 residues. The germline V gene has CDR1 ENHRY and CDR2 SYGVKD. V was pared by 5 bases and J by 3 bases, with 2 bases of the junction left unmatched. DNA of the CDR3: TGTGCCATCAGTCAGGACAGGGACTATGGCTACACCTTC. Its protein product is CAISQDRDYGYTF.

This chain links TRBV3-1 (or the pseudogene TRBV3-2) with TRBJ2-6, with TRBD1 as a possible D gene (5 bases). CDR1 is LGHDT, CDR2 YNNKEL, per germline (reference sequence). The germline V and J ends were trimmed by 7 bases and 0 bases, with 22 bases remaining between them. This CDR3 has 19 amino acids. Here the CDR3 reads CASKNHGSGPSSGANVLTF. In DNA form, the CDR3 reads TGTGCCAGCAAAAACCACGGATCAGGGCCTAGCTCTGGGGCCAACGTCCTGACTTTC.

This chain joins TRBV6-5 and TRBJ2-2; 7 nucleotides align to TRBD2. This CDR3 contains 14 residues. The V gene's germline CDR1 is MNHEY and CDR2 SVGAGI. Trimming at V came to 6 bases and at J to 3 bases, leaving 4 bases not matched to a gene. The CDR3, as DNA: TGTGCCAGCAGGTCGGGACTATACACCGGGGAGCTGTTTTTT. It encodes CASRSGLYTGELFF.

The chain couples TRBV19 to TRBJ2-7; D ambiguous. This CDR3 spans 14 amino acids. Germline assignment: CDR1 LNHDA and CDR2 SQIVND (reference sequence). The V end was cut by 3 bases, the J end by 0 bases, with 9 bases between. The CDR3: CASSIERSSYEQYF. CDR3 coding DNA: TGTGCCAGTAGTATCGAGAGAAGCTCCTACGAGCAGTACTTC.

The chain couples TRBV6-1 to TRBJ2-7; 7 nucleotides line up with TRBD1. The junction had 12 bases not matched to a gene; V was cut back by 3 bases and J by 4 bases. The CDR3 has 16 amino acids. Germline V gene data show CDR1 as MNHNS and CDR2 as SASEGT. In DNA form, the CDR3 reads TGTGCCAGCAGTGACCAACCGGGACAGTTGCGTTACGAGCAGTACTTC. Protein: CASSDQPGQLRYEQYF.

CDR3 in DNA: TGTGCCAGCTCACCCGGGACAGGGGCTAATGAAAAACTGTTTTTT. This codes for CASSPGTGANEKLFF. The V and J genes are TRBV18 and TRBJ1-4; TRBD1 matches 10 bases. J lost 3 bases, V lost 3 bases, and 1 base had no gene match. The germline V gene has CDR1 KGHSH and CDR2 LQKENI. The CDR3 is made up of 15 amino acids.

The V and J genes are TRBV11-2 and TRBJ2-5; 7 bases are a match to TRBD2. The CDR3 spans 15 residues. CDR1 and CDR2 from the germline V gene are SGHAT and FQNNGV. Trimming cost V 1 base and J 4 bases; bases outside gene matches: 6. CDR3 DNA: TGTGCCAGCAGCTTAGCGGCGGGGGAGGGAGAGACCCAGTACTTC. Encoded protein: CASSLAAGEGETQYF. Combining the CDR3 with reference TRBV11-2 and TRBJ2-5 gives the whole variable domain EAGVAQSPRYKIIEKRQSVAFWCNPISGHATLYWYQQILGQGPKLLIQFQNNGVVDDSQLPKDRFSAERLKGVDSTLKIQPAKLEDSAVYLCASSLAAGEGETQYFGPGTRLLVL.

The chain couples TRBV5-1 to TRBJ2-5, with D uncertain. Per germline, CDR1 SGHRS and CDR2 YFSETQ. This CDR3 comprises 13 residues. The ends were cut back, 5 bases at V and 5 bases at J, with 13 bases in the middle. CDR3 protein: CASRENSGETQYF. The CDR3 region has the DNA TGCGCCAGCAGGGAAAACTCCGGGGAGACCCAGTACTTC.

Only one count was recorded for this clone. This chain uses TRBV11-2 with TRBJ2-5; the D gene is possibly TRBD1 (5 bases). In germline, CDR1 is SGHAT, CDR2 FQNNGV. Trimming cost V 3 bases and J 3 bases, with 11 bases left between them. The CDR3 runs to 14 residues. CDR3: CASSFSRVEETQYF. The CDR3 DNA reads TGTGCCAGCAGCTTTTCCAGGGTGGAAGAGACCCAGTACTTC.

This clone was counted a few times. The chain joins TRBV5-1 to TRBJ2-7, with 9 nucleotides matching TRBD1. Germline lookup yields CDR1 SGHRS and CDR2 YFSETQ. The CDR3 has 16 residues. Trimming took 3 bases from V and 2 from J; bases not matched to a gene: 9. CDR3 amino acids: CASSSGTGSLTYEQYF. The CDR3 DNA is TGCGCCAGCAGCTCCGGGACAGGGAGCCTCACCTACGAGCAGTACTTC.

The chain recombines TRBV4-1 with TRBJ1-6, with D maybe TRBD1 (5 bases). The CDR3 runs to 15 residues. Trimming took 0 bases from V and 8 from J, leaving 11 bases between them. CDR1 is MGHRA and CDR2 is YSYEKL in the germline V gene. The CDR3 here is CASSQERGKDSPLHF. In DNA, the CDR3 is TGCGCCAGCAGCCAAGAAAGGGGTAAGGATTCACCCCTCCACTTT.

V and J are TRBV7-3 and TRBJ1-1; a possible D gene is TRBD1 (6 bases). The CDR3 is 13 residues long. Germline V gene data show CDR1 as SGHTA and CDR2 as FQGTGA. The V gene lost 5 bases and the J gene lost 2 bases, with 9 bases spanning the gap. The CDR3: CASSQDRNTEAFF. The CDR3 nucleotides are TGTGCCAGCAGCCAGGACAGAAACACTGAAGCTTTCTTT.

The chain combines TRBV6-6 with TRBJ1-2, with TRBD1 identical over 9 bases. After removal of 4 bases from V and 7 bases from J, the junction contained 7 bases not matched to a gene. Germline V gene sequence: CDR1 MNHNY, CDR2 SVGAGI (reference sequence). This CDR3 comprises 14 residues. CDR3 protein: CASSSTGTGFGYTF. In DNA form, the CDR3 reads TGTGCCAGCAGTTCCACCGGGACAGGGTTTGGCTACACCTTC.

The chain recombines TRBV10-2 with TRBJ2-1; TRBD2 agrees at 13 bases. There are 19 residues in the CDR3. V dropped 10 bases and J dropped 2; count of bases not matched to a gene: 17. The germline V gene has CDR1 WSHSY and CDR2 SAAADI. The CDR3 DNA reads TGCGCCACCCAGACCCTGGGGACTAGCGGGGCCCCCACCTACAATGAGCAGTTCTTC. It translates to CATQTLGTSGAPTYNEQFF.

The chain recombines TRBV7-8 with TRBJ2-7; 7 nucleotides line up with TRBD1. CDR1 is SGHVS, CDR2 FQNEAQ, per germline. CDR3 length: 15 residues. Trimming at V came to 5 bases and at J to 4 bases, leaving 11 bases not matched to a gene. The CDR3 loop reads CASSPPRTGAYEQYF. Here the CDR3 DNA reads TGTGCCAGCAGCCCGCCGCGGACAGGAGCGTACGAGCAGTACTTC.

The chain uses TRBV11-1 and TRBJ1-3; 7 bases fit TRBD1. Germline V lookup: CDR1 SGHAT, CDR2 FQDESV (reference sequence). Unmatched junction bases numbered 5, after V lost 5 bases and J lost 1 base. There are 15 residues in the CDR3. DNA of the CDR3: TGTGCCAGCAGCCGCGACAGGGAGTCTGGAAACACCATATATTTT. Residues: CASSRDRESGNTIYF.